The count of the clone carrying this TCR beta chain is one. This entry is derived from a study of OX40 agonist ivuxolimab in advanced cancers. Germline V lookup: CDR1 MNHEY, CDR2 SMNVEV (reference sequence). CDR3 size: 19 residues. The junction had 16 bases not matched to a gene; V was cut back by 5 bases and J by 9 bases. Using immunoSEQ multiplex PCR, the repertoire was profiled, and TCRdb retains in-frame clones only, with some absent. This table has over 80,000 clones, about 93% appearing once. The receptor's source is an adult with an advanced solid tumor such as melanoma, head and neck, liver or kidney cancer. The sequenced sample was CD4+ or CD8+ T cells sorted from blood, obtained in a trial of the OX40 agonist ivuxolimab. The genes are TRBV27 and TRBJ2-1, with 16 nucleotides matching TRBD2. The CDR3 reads CASSLHPGTSGRVRSEQFF. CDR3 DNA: TGTGCCAGCAGTCTCCATCCCGGGACTAGCGGGAGGGTGAGAAGTGAGCAGTTCTTC.